Each of the 24 T cell receptor beta chains below was sequenced from the same sample in a study of regulatory T cells in long-lasting Graves disease. The time point was: persistent/refractory GD, antithyroid drugs over 5 years with positive TRAb. RNA extracted from PBMCs served as the sequencing template. Researchers made TCR beta libraries by using iRepertoire HTBI primers and running Arm-PCR on CDR3 regions. TCRdb re-analysed the multiplex PCR reads in MiXCR, keeping a single row per CDR3 protein. The table shows 400,000 to 500,000 distinct CDR3 sequences, with around a fifth occurring only once. This specimen consisted of peripheral blood mononuclear cells (PBMCs), obtained when the disease was refractory, from a patient treated with antithyroid drugs. Receptors originate from a female donor with Graves disease.

This clonotype was recorded at least ten times. The J gene is TRBJ1-1, the V gene TRBV15; the match to TRBD1 covers 8 bases. The CDR3 is 14 residues long. The germline V gene encodes CDR1 LNHNV and CDR2 YYDKDF (reference sequence). V shed 0 bases and J 6 bases; nucleotides not matched to a gene: 3. The CDR3 is CATSREQGASEAFF. The CDR3 bases are TGTGCCACCAGCAGAGAGCAGGGGGCCTCTGAAGCTTTCTTT.

This clonotype was found many times. V and J are TRBV14 and TRBJ2-7; TRBD1 aligns across 8 bases. V dropped 5 bases and J dropped 3; count of bases not matched to a gene: 9. The CDR3 loop spans 15 amino acids. The germline CDR1 and CDR2 sequences are SGHDN and FVKESK. The CDR3 is CASSITGTGLYEQYF. CDR3 sequence (DNA): TGTGCCAGCAGCATAACCGGGACAGGACTCTACGAGCAGTACTTC.

This clonotype was detected only a few times. This chain uses TRBV5-1 with TRBJ1-2; 12 nucleotides agree with TRBD1. J was trimmed by 8 bases and V by 3 bases; bases with no gene match: 14. The CDR3 is made up of 17 amino acids. CDR1 is SGHRS and CDR2 is YFSETQ in the germline V gene. The CDR3 sequence: CASSSLGTGGALEGYTF. In DNA, the CDR3 is TGCGCCAGCAGCTCGTTGGGGACAGGGGGCGCCTTAGAGGGCTACACCTTC. Based on the CDR3 plus reference TRBV5-1 and TRBJ1-2, the full variable domain is KAGVTQTPRYLIKTRGQQVTLSCSPISGHRSVSWYQQTPGQGLQFLFEYFSETQRNKGNFPGRFSGRQFSNSRSEMNVSTLELGDSALYLCASSSLGTGGALEGYTFGSGTRLTVV.

This clonotype was recorded only once. The gene calls are TRBV2 and TRBJ2-7; TRBD1 might be the D (6 bases). The CDR3 consists of 11 residues. Trimming cost V 6 bases and J 6 bases, with 9 bases left between them. Germline CDR1 reads SNHLY; CDR2 reads FYNNEI. The CDR3, as DNA: TGTGCCAGCAGCCAGGGGCCCGAGCAGTACTTC. This encodes CASSQGPEQYF.

This rearrangement joins TRBV27 to TRBJ2-5, with TRBD2 matching over 15 bases. CDR3 length: 15 amino acids. Germline V CDR1 and CDR2: MNHEY, SMNVEV (reference sequence). V lost 5 bases to trimming and J lost 5 bases; unmatched junction nucleotides: 3. CDR3 sequence (DNA): TGTGCCAGCAGTAGGACTAGCGGGGGGGTGGAGACCCAGTACTTC. It specifies CASSRTSGGVETQYF.

In its sample, this clonotype was seen many times. The chain recombines TRBV12-3 or TRBV12-4 with TRBJ1-5, with D maybe TRBD1 (5 bases). Deletions cut 1 base from V and 2 bases from J, with 9 bases between. The CDR3 is 15 residues long. The CDR3 loop reads CASSLGWGRNQPQHF. The CDR3 DNA is TGTGCCAGCAGTTTAGGGTGGGGACGCAATCAGCCCCAGCATTTT.

This clonotype was counted many times. This chain joins TRBV6-2 or TRBV6-3 and TRBJ1-1, with D tentatively TRBD1 (6 bases). Germline V gene sequence: CDR1 MNHEY, CDR2 SVGEGT. V was cut by 7 bases and J by 3 bases, with 15 bases left in between. This CDR3 region has 14 residues. Here the CDR3 reads CASTQHRVDTEAFF. The CDR3 nucleotides read TGTGCCAGCACCCAACACAGGGTGGACACTGAAGCTTTCTTT.

This clonotype was recorded many times. This sequence joins TRBV3-1 and TRBJ2-7, with TRBD2 matching 10 bases. Trimming cost V 0 bases and J 2 bases; bases outside gene matches: 4. CDR1 and CDR2 from the germline V gene are LGHDT and YNNKEL (reference sequence). The CDR3 consists of 16 residues. DNA for the CDR3: TGTGCCAGCAGCCAAGATATACTAGCGGGAACCTACGAGCAGTACTTC. Translation gives CASSQDILAGTYEQYF.

This clonotype was observed many times. The rearrangement links TRBV28 to TRBJ2-7, with 11 positions matching TRBD2. There are 17 residues in the CDR3. Germline assignment: CDR1 MDHEN and CDR2 SYDVKM. Unmatched junction bases numbered 11, after V lost 3 bases and J lost 4 bases. This CDR3 reads CASSFPPGSGRVYEQYF. CDR3 coding DNA: TGTGCCAGCAGTTTCCCCCCTGGTAGCGGGAGGGTTTACGAGCAGTACTTC.

The chain employs TRBV6-2 or TRBV6-3 and TRBJ2-7; the D gene is possibly TRBD2 (5 bases). The CDR3 spans 17 residues. V dropped 8 bases and J dropped 4 bases, with 27 bases sitting between them. CDR1 and CDR2 (germline): MNHEY, SVGEGT. For the CDR3, the DNA is TGTGCCAGCCGAGCCCCCGAAGTAAAGGGAGCCAGATACGAGCAGTACTTC. Translated: CASRAPEVKGARYEQYF.

In its sample, this clonotype was seen many times. The chain combines TRBV6-5 with TRBJ2-7; D ambiguous. CDR1 MNHEY and CDR2 SVGAGI come from the germline V gene. CDR3 length: 14 residues. V shed 4 bases and J shed 2 bases, with 12 bases lying between them. The CDR3 DNA is TGTGCCAGCAGTTTCAAGGATGGCCCCTACGAGCAGTACTTC. It yields the protein CASSFKDGPYEQYF.

The chain has TRBV4-1 and TRBJ2-5; 13 bases fit TRBD2. The V gene's germline CDR1 is MGHRA and CDR2 YSYEKL. The CDR3 sequence is 17 residues long. Germline trimming cut 6 bases from V and 2 bases from J; bases unmatched to any gene: 9. In DNA, the CDR3 is TGCGCCAGCAGTTCTATCGGACTAGCGGGGGTTCAAGAGACCCAGTACTTC. As protein: CASSSIGLAGVQETQYF.

V usage is TRBV7-9 and J usage is TRBJ2-2; possibly TRBD2 for D (6 bases). Germline lookup yields CDR1 SEHNR and CDR2 FQNEAQ (reference sequence). Trimming stripped 5 bases from V and 8 bases from J, with 15 bases between. This CDR3 is built from 14 residues. The CDR3: CASSPGLFSGELFF. CDR3 DNA: TGTGCCAGCAGCCCGGGACTCTTTTCTGGGGAGCTGTTTTTT. Supplemented by reference TRBV7-9 and TRBJ2-2, the full variable domain reads DTGVSQNPRHKITKRGQNVTFRCDPISEHNRLYWYRQTLGQGPEFLTYFQNEAQLEKSRLLSDRFSAERPKGSFSTLEIQRTEQGDSAMYLCASSPGLFSGELFFGEGSRLTVL.

The chain couples TRBV29-1 to TRBJ1-1; TRBD1 is a possible D gene (6 bases). The germline CDR1 and CDR2 sequences are SQVTM and ANQGSEA. This CDR3 has 14 amino acids. Trimming took 4 bases from V and 2 from J, leaving 14 bases between them. CDR3 in amino acids: CSVVGALINTEAFF. The DNA of the CDR3 is TGCAGCGTTGTGGGGGCGCTTATTAACACTGAAGCTTTCTTT.

The sample holds a few counts of this clonotype. This chain connects TRBV13 to TRBJ1-3; possible D gene TRBD1, 5 bases. The CDR3 has 14 residues. CDR1 is PRHDT, CDR2 FYEKMQ, per germline (reference sequence). V was pared by 0 bases and J by 6 bases, with 9 bases between. CDR3 sequence: CASSLGQAVNTIYF. The CDR3 DNA is TGTGCCAGCAGCTTAGGACAGGCAGTAAACACCATATATTTT.

The chain has TRBV14 and TRBJ1-4; 7 positions match TRBD1. Trimming took 4 bases from V and 7 from J; bases not matched to a gene: 9. CDR3 size: 15 residues. Germline CDR1 and CDR2: SGHDN and FVKESK. The CDR3 nucleotides are TGTGCCAGCAGCCGCCCAGGGGGTTTTGGTGAAAAACTGTTTTTT. Translating it yields CASSRPGGFGEKLFF.

This clonotype has only a few counts. The J gene is TRBJ1-5, the V gene TRBV28; weak D call: TRBD1 (6 bases). The CDR3 extends over 16 amino acids. The V and J ends lost 2 bases and 0 bases respectively, with 11 bases between them. Germline loops: CDR1 MDHEN, CDR2 SYDVKM. The CDR3 DNA is TGTGCCAGCAGTTTAAGGACAGACTATAGCAATCAGCCCCAGCATTTT. Encoded protein: CASSLRTDYSNQPQHF.

This clonotype was recorded at least ten times. The rearrangement joins TRBV12-3 or TRBV12-4 to TRBJ2-7, with 8 nucleotides matching TRBD2. The V segment lost 6 bases and the J segment 2 bases; nucleotides outside the gene matches: 9. This CDR3 contains 15 residues. The CDR3 bases are TGTGCCAGCAGCGTGGCACTAGCGGTTGCCTACGAGCAGTACTTC. Protein: CASSVALAVAYEQYF.

This clonotype was found many times. This chain connects TRBV28 to TRBJ1-1; D unclear. Germline V lookup: CDR1 MDHEN, CDR2 SYDVKM. CDR3 size: 10 residues. The V and J ends lost 10 bases and 0 bases respectively, with 3 bases between them. In DNA form, the CDR3 reads TGTGCCACCGTGAACACTGAAGCTTTCTTT. It codes for CATVNTEAFF.

Remarks on this clonotype: A much more abundant neighbour one base away suggests this may be a read error. This rearrangement joins TRBV20-1 to TRBJ2-7; 7 bases fit TRBD2. Germline CDR1 and CDR2: DFQATT and SNEGSKA (reference sequence). The CDR3 runs to 14 residues. CDR3 sequence (DNA): TGCGGTGCTAGGGGCGGGAGCGACTCCTACGAGCAGTACTTC. Translated: CGARGGSDSYEQYF.

This clonotype was seen repeatedly, ten times or more. The rearrangement links TRBV12-3 or TRBV12-4 to TRBJ2-2; TRBD1 matches at 10 bases. This CDR3 is built from 15 residues. Losses at the gene ends were 9 bases for V and 5 bases for J; bases not matched to a gene: 9. Written as DNA, the CDR3 is TGTGCCAGACATGACAGGGGGCGAGAAACCGGGGAGCTGTTTTTT. It specifies CARHDRGRETGELFF.

The genes are TRBV25-1 and TRBJ1-1; weak D call: TRBD1 (6 bases). Germline assignment: CDR1 MGHDK and CDR2 SYGVNS. Trimming took off 8 bases at V and 5 bases at J, with 15 bases between the two ends. This CDR3 has 13 amino acids. The CDR3 bases are TGTGCCAGCCAGTTACAGGGCTGGACTGAAGCTTTCTTT. It translates to CASQLQGWTEAFF.

This clonotype was detected ten times or more. The chain employs TRBV12-3 or TRBV12-4 and TRBJ2-7; 10 bases agree with TRBD1. This CDR3 spans 14 amino acids. The J segment lost 4 bases and the V segment lost 4 bases, leaving 4 bases of the junction unmatched. CDR3 sequence: CASSYGTGDYEQYF. The CDR3 DNA follows: TGTGCCAGCAGTTACGGGACAGGGGATTACGAGCAGTACTTC.

There are a few counts of this clonotype. The J gene is TRBJ1-2, the V gene TRBV19; D uncertain. This CDR3 contains 14 residues. Trimming pared 6 bases from V and 8 bases from J, leaving 19 bases between. CDR1 LNHDA and CDR2 SQIVND come from the germline V gene (reference sequence). Here the CDR3 reads CASRRLGNEDGYTF. CDR3 bases: TGTGCCAGTAGACGGTTAGGGAATGAAGACGGCTACACCTTC. Together with reference TRBV19 and TRBJ1-2, the CDR3 gives the full variable domain: DGGITQSPKYLFRKEGQNVTLSCEQNLNHDAMYWYRQDPGQGLRLIYYSQIVNDFQKGDIAEGYSVSREKKESFPLTVTSAQKNPTAFYLCASRRLGNEDGYTFGSGTRLTVV.